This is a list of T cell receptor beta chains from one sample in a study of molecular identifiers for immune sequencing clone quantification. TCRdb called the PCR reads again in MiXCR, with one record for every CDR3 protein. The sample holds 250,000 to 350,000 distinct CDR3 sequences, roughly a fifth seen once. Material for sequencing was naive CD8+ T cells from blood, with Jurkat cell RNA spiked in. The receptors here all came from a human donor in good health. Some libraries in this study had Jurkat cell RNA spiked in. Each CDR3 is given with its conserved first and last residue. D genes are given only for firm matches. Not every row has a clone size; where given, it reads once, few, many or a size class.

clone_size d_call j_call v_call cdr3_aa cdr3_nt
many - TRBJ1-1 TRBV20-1 CSARGQLNTEAFF TGCAGTGCTAGAGGGCAGCTGAACACTGAAGCTTTCTTT
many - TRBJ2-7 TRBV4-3 CASSQERTQYYEQYF TGCGCCAGCAGCCAGGAACGGACGCAATACTACGAGCAGTACTTC
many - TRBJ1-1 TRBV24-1 CATSDSWNTEAFF TGTGCCACCAGTGATTCGTGGAACACTGAAGCTTTCTTT
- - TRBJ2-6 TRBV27 CASSFGPPGANVLTF TGTGCCAGCAGTTTTGGGCCCCCCGGGGCCAACGTCCTGACTTTC
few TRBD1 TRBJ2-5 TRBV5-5 CASSFNVMDRGLETQYF TGTGCCAGCAGCTTTAACGTAATGGACAGGGGTTTAGAGACCCAGTACTTC
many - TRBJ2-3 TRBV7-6 CASRDVDDTQYF TGTGCCAGCCGGGACGTTGACGATACGCAGTATTTT
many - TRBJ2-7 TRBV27 CASSLVERGYEQYF TGTGCCAGCAGTCTCGTAGAGAGGGGGTACGAGCAGTACTTC
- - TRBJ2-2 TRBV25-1 CASSETEISNTGELSF TGTGCCAGCAGTGAGACGGAGATCTCGAACACCGGGGAGCTGTCTTTT
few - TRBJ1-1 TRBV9 CASSVVAGYNTEAFF TGTGCCAGCAGCGTAGTTGCAGGCTATAACACTGAAGCTTTCTTT
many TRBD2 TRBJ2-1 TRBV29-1 CSVQAGGASGRRGYNEQFF TGCAGCGTCCAAGCGGGGGGGGCTAGCGGGAGACGGGGATACAATGAGCAGTTCTTC
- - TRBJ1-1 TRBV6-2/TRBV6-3 CASSYVQGYTEAFF TGTGCCAGCAGTTACGTGCAGGGTTACACTGAAGCTTTCTTT
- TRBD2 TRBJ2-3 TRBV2 CASSEPGLGTDTQYF TGTGCCAGCAGTGAACCGGGACTAGGGACAGATACGCAGTATTTT
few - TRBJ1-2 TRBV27 CASSLSTGNYGYTF TGTGCCAGCAGTTTATCAACAGGGAACTATGGCTACACCTTC
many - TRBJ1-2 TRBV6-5 CASSYSQGTVEGYTF TGTGCCAGCAGTTACTCCCAGGGAACCGTAGAAGGCTACACCTTC
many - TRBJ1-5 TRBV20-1 CSARQFNQPQHF TGCAGTGCTAGACAGTTTAATCAGCCCCAGCATTTT
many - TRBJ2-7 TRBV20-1 CSARNSRMYSYEQYF TGCAGTGCTAGAAATAGCCGGATGTACTCCTACGAGCAGTACTTC
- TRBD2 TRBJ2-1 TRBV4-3 CASSQGFASGRDNEQFF TGCGCCAGCAGCCAAGGATTCGCTAGCGGGAGGGACAATGAGCAGTTCTTC
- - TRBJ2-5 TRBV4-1 CASSQDVGLGQETQYF TGCGCCAGCAGCCAAGACGTCGGACTCGGCCAAGAGACCCAGTACTTC
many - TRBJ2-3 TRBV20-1 CSAPLALGDTQYF TGCAGTGCTCCGCTAGCGTTGGGAGATACGCAGTATTTT
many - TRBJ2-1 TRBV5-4 CASSLVRERDNEQFF TGTGCCAGCAGCTTGGTCAGAGAGCGGGACAATGAGCAGTTCTTC
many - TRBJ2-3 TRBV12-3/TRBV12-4 CASSLVGIRADTQYF TGTGCCAGCAGTTTAGTGGGGATTAGGGCAGATACGCAGTATTTT
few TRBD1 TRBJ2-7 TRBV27 CASSPVSGTGTGEQYF TGTGCCAGCAGTCCAGTATCCGGGACAGGGACTGGCGAGCAGTACTTC
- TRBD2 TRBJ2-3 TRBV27 CASSLLFTGGGTDTQYF TGTGCCAGCAGTTTACTATTTACGGGGGGTGGCACAGATACGCAGTATTTT
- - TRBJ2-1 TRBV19 CASSIVPHPVNEQFF TGTGCCAGTAGTATCGTACCGCATCCGGTCAATGAGCAGTTCTTC
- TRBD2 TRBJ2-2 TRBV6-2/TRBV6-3 CASNPEGRVGELFF TGTGCCAGCAACCCGGAAGGGAGGGTCGGGGAGCTGTTTTTT
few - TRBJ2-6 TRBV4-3 CASSQDSAGANVLTF TGCGCCAGCAGCCAAGACTCCGCTGGGGCCAACGTCCTGACTTTC
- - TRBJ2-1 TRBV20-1 CSARVDTYYNEQFF TGCAGTGCTAGAGTTGATACCTACTACAATGAGCAGTTCTTC
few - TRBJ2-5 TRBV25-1 CASSGFAWGETQYF TGTGCCAGCAGTGGGTTCGCTTGGGGAGAGACCCAGTACTTC
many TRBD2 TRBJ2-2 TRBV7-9 CASSSGTSAGELFF TGTGCCAGCAGCTCCGGGACTAGTGCCGGGGAGCTGTTTTTT
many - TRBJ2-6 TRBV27 CASSPLPGANVLTF TGTGCCAGCAGTCCCCTCCCTGGGGCCAACGTCCTGACTTTC
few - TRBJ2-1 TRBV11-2 CASSLRERDISYNEQFF TGTGCCAGCAGCTTAAGGGAGCGGGACATCTCCTACAATGAGCAGTTCTTC
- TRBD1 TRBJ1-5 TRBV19 CASSIAQTGVEAQHF TGTGCCAGTAGTATTGCACAAACAGGGGTGGAGGCCCAGCATTTT
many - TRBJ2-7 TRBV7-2 CASSFPGRVYEQYF TGTGCCAGCAGCTTCCCGGGTAGGGTCTACGAGCAGTACTTC
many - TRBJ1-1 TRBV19 CASTWGRNTEAFF TGTGCCAGTACTTGGGGTCGTAACACTGAAGCTTTCTTT
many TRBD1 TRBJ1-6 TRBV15 CATSRADRGYNSPLHF TGTGCCACCAGCAGAGCAGACAGGGGATATAATTCACCCCTCCACTTT
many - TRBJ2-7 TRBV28 CASSLPGRDGVYEQYF TGTGCCAGCAGTTTGCCCGGGCGGGACGGGGTCTACGAGCAGTACTTC
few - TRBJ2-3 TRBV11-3 CASSPGGVLADTQYF TGTGCCAGCAGCCCTGGTGGGGTTTTGGCAGATACGCAGTATTTT
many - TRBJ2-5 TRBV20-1 CSAPPRDRLQETQYF TGCAGTGCTCCACCGCGCGACAGGCTCCAAGAGACCCAGTACTTC